A selection of T cell receptor beta chains follows, all from one sample in a study of somatic mutations in cytotoxic T cells in rheumatoid arthritis. The repertoire was sequenced with immunoSEQ multiplex PCR; TCRdb's copy has only in-frame clones and lacks some. This table has roughly 14,000 clones, around four fifths appearing once. The sample taken for sequencing was CD8+ T cells sorted from blood. Every receptor here comes from an adult with rheumatoid arthritis. Each CDR3 is given with its conserved first and last residue. D genes are given only for firm matches.

D gene	J gene	V gene	CDR3 protein
.	TRBJ1-2	TRBV10-2	CASSESPAGLGGYTF
.	TRBJ2-5	TRBV25-1	CASSPGTPQYF
.	TRBJ1-6	TRBV10-2	CASIMRLSYNSPLHF
.	TRBJ1-4	TRBV25-1	CASSGPKRGNEKLFF
.	TRBJ1-4	TRBV11-2	CASSLGTQGYNEKLFF
.	TRBJ2-1	TRBV19	CASILPNRDRRWEQFF
.	TRBJ2-5	TRBV10-2	CASSDSGEQETQYF
.	TRBJ2-7	TRBV19	CASSINSYEQYF
.	TRBJ1-3	TRBV27	CASSPGNSGNTIYF
TRBD2	TRBJ2-1	TRBV10-2	CASSRLAGSYNEQFF
.	TRBJ1-4	TRBV15	CATSTGQRKLFF
.	TRBJ1-2	TRBV10-3	CAIGTRRAVGYGYTF
TRBD1	TRBJ1-2	TRBV27	CASSFTQGAGGYGYTF
.	TRBJ1-2	TRBV27	CASRDNYGYTF
.	TRBJ1-1	TRBV13	CASSARVQGEAFF
TRBD2	TRBJ2-3	TRBV7-8	CASSLDPREGYTDTQYF
.	TRBJ2-7	TRBV11-2	CASSSGHTGAEQYF
.	TRBJ1-1	TRBV5-1	CASSLAINTLNTEAFF
.	TRBJ2-1	TRBV13	CASSPGGYNEQFF
TRBD1	TRBJ2-7	TRBV10-3	CAISESMYRGNEQYF
TRBD2	TRBJ2-1	TRBV7-6	CASSLGGGNNEQFF
.	TRBJ2-2	TRBV5-1	CASSSGGDLVLGELFF
.	TRBJ2-2	TRBV28	CASSLWSRGGGELFF
.	TRBJ2-7	TRBV10-3	CAISSPPRDKILEILYF
TRBD1	TRBJ1-5	TRBV5-8	CASSQTGGGQPQHF
TRBD2	TRBJ2-5	TRBV5-1	CASSYLAGAPGETQYF
.	TRBJ1-2	TRBV5-6	CASSLEGVKTYGYTF
TRBD1	TRBJ1-5	TRBV15	CATSTRDRGLQPQHF
.	TRBJ2-1	TRBV5-1	CASSGPDPNEQFF
TRBD1	TRBJ1-2	TRBV5-5	CASSLGDRGLYGYTF
.	TRBJ2-7	TRBV11-2	CASSLGGHEQYF
.	TRBJ1-2	TRBV9	CASSVGAALRDGYTF
TRBD1	TRBJ1-1	TRBV5-4	CASTGVEDTEAFF
.	TRBJ2-7	TRBV5-6	CASRVQGGSVGEQYF
TRBD2	TRBJ2-5	TRBV27	CASSSSGGAIWETQYF
TRBD1	TRBJ1-6	TRBV6-5	CASSYSRTGDSPLHF
.	TRBJ1-1	TRBV4-1	CASSQDPVNTEAFF
TRBD1	TRBJ1-6	TRBV4-1	CASSHRQGRNNSPLHF
TRBD2	TRBJ2-2	TRBV28	CASRSSGGLRETGELFF
.	TRBJ1-2	TRBV6-6	CASSARVYGYTF
.	TRBJ2-2	TRBV6-1	CASSSRGLNTGELFF
.	TRBJ2-1	TRBV21-1	CASSKEEGERDEQFF
.	TRBJ2-7	TRBV10-2	CASSDGGSYEQYF